This T cell receptor (beta chain) derives from a study of blood T cell repertoires in COVID-19 (dated by TCRdb to the early 2020s). Regarding the study in general: Samples from collaborators originated in the United States, Italy and Spain and spanned both the acute and convalescent phases of COVID-19. The sample metadata nearly always contained a de-identified subject ID, COVID-19 status, age in years and sex. Subjects who had been exposed to COVID-19, were actively infected with it, or had recovered from it provided the deeply sampled blood TCRbeta repertoires that made up the dataset. The repertoires were released in a freely available public database meant as a resource for research on the immune response to SARS-CoV-2. The samples were drawn from two sources: the first 160 participants of the ongoing ImmuneRACE study, and some 1,300 subjects contributed by 6 global collaborators. The material from the prospective study consisted of cDNA or gDNA derived from T cells, B-cell-depleted T cells, or PBMCs. Where available, HLA class I and class II types were taken from metadata supplied by the sample provider and were not determined by assay-based typing.

The collaborating institutions used their own protocols to collect whole blood in K2EDTA tubes. Collaborator samples were shipped for TCRbeta analysis as frozen whole blood, isolated PBMCs, or DNA extracted from either sample type. On the study overall, not on this receptor specifically: The quantity of clinical and demographic metadata differed by source and by participant and was supplied without curation.

TCRbeta CDR3 regions were amplified from genomic DNA using the immunoSEQ Assay, a bias-controlled multiplex PCR. For the original study's pipeline: Within the assay, amplification of reference gene primers was used to estimate how many nucleated cells each sample contained. To quantify the absolute abundance of each unique TCRbeta CDR3 rearrangement, sequence reads were collapsed and filtered. For each sample, productive Simpson clonality was calculated as the square root of Simpson's diversity index over productive rearrangements. The immuneACCESS repertoire file appears here via TCRdb, limited to in-frame rearrangements. These files lack a portion of the clones; in checked studies, under half of the deficit traces to unresolved V genes, and the cause of the others is not known. V and J calls and clone size follow that table, whereas D and trimming were derived from the DNA. Here the sample has about 190,000 clones; 75% to 90% occur a single time. Around 7% of the sample goes to the ten largest clones.

Turning to this clone: What antigen it recognizes has not been identified. No much larger clonotype is one base removed from it; base qualities were not supplied.

From a lookup of the germline V gene, CDR1 and CDR2 are SNHLY and FYNNEI. Trimming takes 1 base off V and 7 bases off J; junction bases not matched to a gene: 8. The CDR3 sequence holds 16 residues, the cysteine and phenylalanine included. CDR3 DNA is the only sequence kept; it has 48 bases, read in frame from the first base. The receptor chain draws on TRBV2 and TRBJ1-4, with TRBD1 identical over 8 junction bases. Sequencing used peripheral blood. This sequence was found in a man aged 35 to 55 with acute or convalescent COVID-19. CDR3 reads: CASSEGTGIYGEKLFF. DNA sequence: TGTGCCAGCAGTGAAGGGACAGGGATCTATGGTGAAAAACTGTTTTTT.